This T cell receptor (beta chain) was found in a study of cytomegalovirus exposure and HLA in healthy donors (TCRdb year 2017). Concerning the study at large: According to an earlier analysis of 587 of the donors, about 179 million T cells yielded roughly 100 million unique TCR beta sequences and approximately 300 Gb of sequence data. The study used immunosequencing to profile the T cell repertoires of under 700 subjects and linked those repertoires to cytomegalovirus serostatus. Among approximately 370 genotyped donors of the cohort, an average of approximately 240,000 unique TCR beta nucleotide sequences was sequenced per donor, of which roughly 17% were non-productive. In an earlier analysis of a few hundred of the donors, high-throughput TCR beta sequencing was used to judge whether each TCR beta V gene segment behaved as functional or pseudogenic. The genetic ancestry cluster associated with self-reported Caucasian donors included 80% to 90% of the roughly 410 genotyped donors. About five DR-DQ haplotypes were handled as single units for association and clustering because linkage in the cohort was strong. In addition to the first cohort of hundreds of subjects, a separate validation cohort of 120 different subjects was used. HLA typing covered class I and class II loci at four-digit resolution. The study aimed to test whether signatures of past pathogen exposure could be identified by cataloging public T cell receptors. All discovery cohort repertoires had been generated on a single sequencing platform. A later analysis re-examined previously published TCR beta repertoires from over 500 donors and added high-resolution HLA genotyping to investigate patterns of TCR occurrence. The number of donors typed differed by locus, with about 629-630 for A, B, C, DRB1 and DQB1, more than 500 for DQA1, 600 to 610 for DPA1, and around 430 for DPB1. High-throughput TCR immunosequencing, statistical association of individual TCRs with disease status, and machine learning were combined to predict cytomegalovirus infection status. Donor age, sex, ethnicity and CMV serostatus were collected together with the repertoire data. Genome-wide SNP genotypes for about 65% of the 666 donors were used in a later genetic analysis, which treated that subset as a discovery cohort. The later analysis used no new phenotypic data to find candidate immune exposures, relying instead on TCR beta sequences and their occurrence across donors. Roughly 300 gigabases of sequencing data and around 85 million unique TCR sequences made up an early release that covered about 640 HLA-typed donors.

The research as a whole found: Some IMGT-functional V segments, including TRBV6-2 and TRBV6-3, could not be told apart with the 87-base-pair reads, so those segments were excluded. Sequencing depth was assumed to be roughly uniform across donors in the presence/absence analyses, though that assumption may not hold. According to a later genetic analysis, donors in an Asian-associated ancestry cluster had fewer N-insertions in productive TCRs than the roughly 670-donor mean. Linkage disequilibrium might explain the correlated functional status among segregating V segments, but an unknown experimental factor could not be ruled out. It was suggested by the authors that the approach could potentially be generalized to other disease states and immunological phenotypes. Most TCR sequences were observed very rarely across donors, whereas some public TCRs were present in many individuals. Most CMV-associated TCR beta chains appeared to be HLA-restricted in a later analysis, and the HLA associations seemed to be driven largely by CMV exposure. Because HLA typing was unavailable for some donors at each locus, only the typed subset was used in association tests. The sequencing pipeline was judged likely to have produced a cluster of highly shared sequence variants as a technical artifact. In a later analysis, HLA-associated TCR beta chains showed more clonal expansion and lower generation probabilities than non-associated chains that were equally common. CMV serostatus was the only immune exposure information available for the cohort. Cytomegalovirus status was reported to be diagnosed by the classifier with high specificity and sensitivity in both the original and validation cohorts. In an earlier analysis of around 600 of the donors, most TCR beta V segments were observed in productive rearrangements about 90% or about 30% of the time, broadly matching IMGT annotations. Several of the top co-occurrence clusters appeared to be linked to parvovirus B19, influenza, CMV and Epstein-Barr virus, according to a later analysis. This cohort had only TCR beta chains sequenced, and the lack of alpha or paired-chain data limited which features could be detected. In vitro tests confirmed that a few of the cytomegalovirus-associated TCR beta chains recognize cytomegalovirus antigens. In a later analysis, the rate of TCR association differed among HLA loci, with DRB1 alleles having the most associated TCRs and HLA-C alleles having the fewest. Roughly 15 rarely observed V segments, including chromosome 9 orphons, were excluded from the earlier analysis of just under 600 of the donors because counts were too low. Assigning TCR associations to individual alleles was difficult when HLA alleles, especially DR and DQ, strongly co-occurred. An association between a missense DCLRE1C variant and V-gene and J-gene trimming of TCR beta chains was found in a later genetic analysis and replicated in an independent cohort. The study listed 164 TCR beta chains as associated with cytomegalovirus. A further reported finding was that TCR beta sequences accurately predicted the HLA-A and HLA-B alleles for most subjects in the first cohort. Specific HLA alleles were associated with around 18,000 TCR beta sequences at a false discovery rate of 0.05 in a later analysis.

Receptor libraries were prepared by the immunoSEQ multiplex PCR assay. A mixture of 60 forward primers for TCR Vbeta segments and 13 reverse primers for TCR Jbeta segments was used in the multiplex PCR. Amplification of the CDR3 region of rearranged TCR beta genes was performed with a multiplex PCR assay on genomic DNA. The Illumina HiSeq System was used to sequence the amplified TCR beta libraries as 87-base-pair reads. In the authors' own workflow: A later analysis tallied around 80 million unique TCR beta chains across the 666 repertoires, and some 10 million of those chains were shared by two or more donors. A nearest-neighbor algorithm error-corrected the raw reads and collapsed the reads into unique sequences, merging closely related sequences to remove PCR and sequencing errors. V, D and J gene segments were assigned by aligning CDR3 sequences to IMGT reference sequences. For a sequence to be retained, at least a six-nucleotide match to both a V gene segment and a J gene segment was required. A rearrangement counted as productive if the CDR3 had no stop codons and remained in frame with V and J, and every other rearrangement counted as non-productive. Following IMGT convention, CDR3 was defined as the stretch from the second conserved V-encoded cysteine up to the conserved J-encoded phenylalanine. The earlier analysis of a few hundred of the donors excluded any sequence lacking an unambiguous match to a single V gene segment. An earlier analysis of about 590 of the donors classified V segments as functional when productive rearrangements were above 56.7% and as segregating when the standard deviation between donors was above 5%. To diagnose cytomegalovirus status from the catalog of TCR beta chain sequences, a statistical classification framework was built. A later analysis assigned V and J genes by comparing TCR nucleotide sequences with IMGT/GENE-DB human TR gene sequences. The TCRdist pipeline was used in a later analysis to assign CDR3 sequences and most-parsimonious VDJ recombination scenarios. In a later analysis, each TCR beta chain was defined by its CDR3 amino acid sequence together with its V-gene family, and reads lacking a unique V-gene family were excluded. In a later analysis, approximately 590 highly shared, low-generation-probability nucleotide sequences were removed to address suspected cross-contamination and a sequencing artifact. In a later analysis, a clonal expansion index was calculated for each public chain from normalized within-repertoire ranks of inferred template counts. In a later analysis, generation probabilities were computed with a VDJ recombination model fitted to out-of-frame rearrangements, and the resulting probabilities were checked against IGoR. In a later analysis, hypergeometric tests were used to score TCR-TCR, TCR-HLA and TCR-CMV co-occurrence, with a repertoire-size bias correction applied to TCR pairs. To estimate false discovery rates, a later analysis permuted the HLA or CMV assignments 20 times. In a later analysis, co-occurring TCRs were grouped using DBSCAN, and TCRdist sequence similarity was added for clustering within HLA-allele-positive subsets. Repertoires with fewer than 30,000 or more than 120,000 public chains, plus five repertoires with anomalous nucleotide sharing, were excluded from co-occurrence clustering. TCRdb mirrors the immuneACCESS table, restricted to in-frame sequences. Some clones are absent from its copies; in checked studies, under half trace to an unresolved V gene, and the reason for the others is unknown. The DNA was the basis for D and trimming; V, J and clone size are from that table. This sample holds about 200,000 clones; 80% to 90% were observed only once. The top ten clonotypes cover less than 0.4% of the sample.

From the cysteine up to the phenylalanine, the CDR3 has a length of 14 residues. Just CDR3 DNA is preserved here, 42 bases in frame from base 1. V loses 1 base of germline sequence and J loses 3 bases, and the interval between the two ends is 9 bases. The germline V gene specifies KGHSH as CDR1 and LQKENI as CDR2. As regards this clone: The specificity of this receptor is unknown. No much larger clonotype is one base removed from it; base qualities were not supplied.

The cohort comprised hundreds of healthy bone marrow donors. At the time of sampling, all cohort members were nominally healthy, though unrecorded immune exposures were likely present. The donor tested CMV seronegative and was one of the 352 seronegative cohort members. A peripheral blood sample was collected from each donor, and TCR beta sequencing was performed on peripheral blood mononuclear cells. The Qiagen DNeasy Blood Extraction Kit was used to extract genomic DNA from the blood cell samples. Sequencing was done on a sample of PBMCs. The chain employs TRBV18 and TRBJ2-5; TRBD1 is a possible D gene, resting on 6 matching bases. The clonotype originates from a woman aged 30 to 39 in good health and CMV-seronegative. Read as DNA, the sequence is TGTGCCAGCTCACCACGGGCAGGGGAAGAGACCCAGTACTTC. Its translation reads: CASSPRAGEETQYF.